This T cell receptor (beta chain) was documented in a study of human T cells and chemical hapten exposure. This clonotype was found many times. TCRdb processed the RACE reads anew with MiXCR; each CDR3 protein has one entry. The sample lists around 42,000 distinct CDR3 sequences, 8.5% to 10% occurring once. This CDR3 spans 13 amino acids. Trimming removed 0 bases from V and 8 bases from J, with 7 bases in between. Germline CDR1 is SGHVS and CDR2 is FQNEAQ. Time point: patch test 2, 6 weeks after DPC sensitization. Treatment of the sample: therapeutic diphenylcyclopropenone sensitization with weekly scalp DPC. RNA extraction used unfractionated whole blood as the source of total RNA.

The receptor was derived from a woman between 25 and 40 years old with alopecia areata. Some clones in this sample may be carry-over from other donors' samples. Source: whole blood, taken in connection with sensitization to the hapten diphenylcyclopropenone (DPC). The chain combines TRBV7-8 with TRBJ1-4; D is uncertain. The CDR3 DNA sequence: TGTGCCAGCAGCTTAGCGGGCATGGAAAAACTGTTTTTT. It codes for CASSLAGMEKLFF.